What follows are 26 T cell receptor beta chains derived from one specimen sequenced in a study of T-cell reconstitution after alpha-beta-depleted transplantation in children (dated by TCRdb to 2016 to 2018). Libraries were constructed by PCR. These reads were obtained on an Illumina HiSeq 2500. Molecular barcoding was employed in the preparation of TCR libraries, with unique molecular identifiers being used to normalize TCRbeta repertoire quantification. Clones were called with MiXCR by TCRdb after fastp trimmed the public reads at Q25, and only in-frame beta chains were retained. Every distinct CDR3 protein forms one entry, paired with its most common genes and DNA. The sample yields hundreds of thousands of distinct CDR3 sequences; 15% to 20% were counted once. Of the sample, approximately 1% is held by the ten largest clones. Sequenced material: PBMCs from the stem cell graft donor, taken from the stem cell graft. These receptors were taken from a human donor who donated a stem cell graft to a child with acute myeloid leukemia.

This clonotype was observed many times. The CDR3 loop is CSVEDAYEQYF. The CDR3 region has the DNA TGCAGCGTTGAGGACGCCTACGAGCAGTACTTC. This rearrangement joins TRBV29-1 to TRBJ2-7; D call uncertain. The CDR3 extends over 11 amino acids. V was pared by 3 bases and J by 2 bases, with 5 bases between. CDR1 is SQVTM, CDR2 ANQGSEA, per germline.

The table lists this clonotype with a count of one. The chain carries TRBV2 and TRBJ1-5, with 10 bases lining up with TRBD1. V gave up 10 bases and J gave up 6 bases; unmatched junction bases: 12. Germline values: CDR1 SNHLY, CDR2 FYNNEI. This CDR3 spans 15 amino acids. This CDR3 reads CAICPRDRGVQPQHF. As DNA, the CDR3 is TGTGCCATCTGTCCGCGGGACAGGGGAGTTCAGCCCCAGCATTTT.

The chain uses TRBV5-1 and TRBJ2-2; D uncertain. This CDR3 region has 14 residues. Trimming shortened V by 1 base and J by 2 bases, and 6 bases separated the two germline ends. CDR1 is SGHRS and CDR2 is YFSETQ in the germline V gene. The CDR3 region is CASSLRSNTGELFF. Written as DNA, the CDR3 is TGCGCCAGCAGCTTGAGGTCTAACACCGGGGAGCTGTTTTTT.

This clonotype has at least ten counts. The V gene is TRBV20-1, the J gene TRBJ2-3; either TRBD1 or TRBD2 may fit D (5 bases each). This CDR3 is built from 13 residues. Germline V gives CDR1 DFQATT, CDR2 SNEGSKA (reference sequence). Trimming left V 5 bases short and J 2 bases short, with 11 bases between. CDR3 sequence (DNA): TGCAGTGCTGGGGACCGAGCCACAGATACGCAGTATTTT. It encodes CSAGDRATDTQYF.

The rearrangement uses TRBV20-1 and TRBJ2-7; 7 bases fit TRBD2. Germline CDR1 reads DFQATT; CDR2 reads SNEGSKA (reference sequence). The CDR3 contains 15 residues. Trimming at V came to 0 bases and at J to 2 bases, leaving 7 bases not matched to a gene. The CDR3 bases are TGCAGTGCTAGAGAGTTGGCGGGGGATACCTACGAGCAGTACTTC. Encoded protein: CSARELAGDTYEQYF.

This clonotype was detected ten times or more. This rearrangement joins TRBV29-1 to TRBJ2-6; the match to TRBD1 covers 7 bases. The CDR3 is 13 residues long. Germline V lookup: CDR1 SQVTM, CDR2 ANQGSEA. J gave up 4 bases and V 6 bases, and 3 bases lay outside the gene matches. The CDR3 DNA sequence: TGCAGCGTAGGGACAGACGGGGCCAACGTCCTGACTTTC. Residues: CSVGTDGANVLTF.

This clonotype was picked up many times. The chain employs TRBV20-1 and TRBJ2-7; D possibly corresponds to TRBD1 (6 bases). This CDR3 is 13 amino acids long. Trimming left V 3 bases short and J 6 bases short, with 15 bases between. Per the germline V gene, CDR1 is DFQATT and CDR2 is SNEGSKA (reference sequence). The CDR3 nucleotides read TGCAGTGCTAGCAGGGGCTCCTCCGCCGAGCAGTACGTC. Its translation is CSASRGSSAEQYV.

The chain couples TRBV24-1 to TRBJ2-3; no clear D. The CDR3 spans 16 residues. Germline CDR1 KGHDR, CDR2 SFDVKD. V was pared by 3 bases and J by 3 bases, with 15 bases between. The CDR3 coding sequence is TGTGCCACCAGTGATAGAATTGGGTTGACGACAGATACGCAGTATTTT. It specifies CATSDRIGLTTDTQYF.

This clonotype was counted a few times. V is TRBV15 and J is TRBJ2-5; D unresolved. Trimming cost V 1 base and J 0 bases, with 15 bases left between them. Germline-derived CDR1 and CDR2 are LNHNV and YYDKDF (reference sequence). The CDR3 length is 17 residues. The chain's CDR3 is CATSRVHAGPDQETQYF. CDR3 nucleotides: TGTGCCACCAGCAGAGTACATGCCGGCCCCGACCAAGAGACCCAGTACTTC.

CDR3 sequence (DNA): TGTGCCAGCAGCGTAGAATCCAGGTTCGATTCACCCCTCCACTTT. It codes for CASSVESRFDSPLHF. The V gene is TRBV9, the J gene TRBJ1-6, with D hard to call. Germline CDR1 is SGDLS and CDR2 is YYNGEE. V lost 0 bases and J lost 8, with 12 bases in between. This CDR3 is 15 amino acids long.

There are many counts of this clonotype. V and J are TRBV10-3 and TRBJ2-3; D may be TRBD2 (5 bases). Trimming shortened V by 3 bases and J by 4 bases, and 14 bases separated the two germline ends. The V gene's germline CDR1 is ENHRY and CDR2 SYGVKD. The CDR3 covers 15 residues. This CDR3 is CAISETSNIADTQYF. The DNA of the CDR3 is TGTGCCATCAGTGAAACTAGTAATATCGCAGATACGCAGTATTTT.

The rearrangement links TRBV7-2 to TRBJ2-7; 7 nucleotides line up with TRBD2. CDR3 length: 15 amino acids. CDR1 is SGHTA and CDR2 is FQGNSA in the germline V gene. V lost 5 bases and J lost 3; bases outside the gene matches: 10. CDR3 in amino acids: CASSPSGGLIYEQYF. CDR3 in DNA: TGTGCCAGCAGCCCTAGCGGAGGGTTAATCTACGAGCAGTACTTC.

The chain couples TRBV12-3 or TRBV12-4 to TRBJ1-1, with a weak D call TRBD1 (6 bases). The CDR3 covers 15 residues. V lost 6 bases and J 1 base, leaving 15 bases between the germline ends. Written as DNA, the CDR3 is TGTGCCAGCAGCCCGGGGAGGACAGCGAACACTGAAGCTTTCTTT. Amino acid sequence: CASSPGRTANTEAFF.

The sample holds a few counts of this clonotype. J is TRBJ1-5 and V is TRBV6-5; D not resolved. CDR1 MNHEY and CDR2 SVGAGI come from the germline V gene. Trimming took off 2 bases at V and 0 bases at J, with 5 bases between the two ends. The CDR3 is 14 amino acids. The CDR3 DNA sequence: TGTGCCAGCAGTTACGACGATAGCAATCAGCCCCAGCATTTT. Translated: CASSYDDSNQPQHF.

This clonotype was counted between two and nine times. CDR3 sequence (DNA): TGTGCCAGCAGTCGGGGGGTTGTTAGTGGCAATCAGCCCCAGCATTTT. This translates into CASSRGVVSGNQPQHF. J is TRBJ1-5 and V is TRBV6-1, with D possibly matching TRBD1 (5 bases). Germline V gene lookup returns CDR1 MNHNS and CDR2 SASEGT. Trimming pared 5 bases from V and 2 bases from J, leaving 16 bases between. The length of the CDR3 is 16 residues.

This chain links TRBV7-2 with TRBJ1-2; weak D call: TRBD1 (6 bases). The germline V and J ends were trimmed by 5 bases and 8 bases, with 24 bases remaining between them. Per the germline V gene, CDR1 is SGHTA and CDR2 is FQGNSA. The CDR3 totals 16 residues. The CDR3: CASSPTVTGGPGGYTF. The DNA of the CDR3 is TGTGCCAGCAGCCCCACGGTGACGGGGGGCCCCGGGGGCTACACCTTC.

This clonotype turned up a few times. The chain uses TRBV20-1 and TRBJ2-7; D not resolved. The germline V gene has CDR1 DFQATT and CDR2 SNEGSKA (reference sequence). The CDR3 loop spans 12 amino acids. Trimming cost V 3 bases and J 4 bases, with 10 bases left between them. CDR3 sequence reads: CSARGSVYEQYV. DNA of the CDR3: TGCAGTGCTAGGGGCAGTGTATACGAGCAGTACGTC.

This clonotype was seen only a few times. This sequence joins TRBV29-1 and TRBJ1-1; 7 nucleotides align to TRBD1. Trimming at V came to 4 bases and at J to 6 bases, leaving 11 bases not matched to a gene. Germline CDR1 and CDR2: SQVTM and ANQGSEA. The CDR3 runs to 14 residues. Here the CDR3 reads CSVAPGGGGAEAFF. In nucleotides, the CDR3 is TGCAGCGTTGCCCCAGGGGGGGGTGGGGCTGAAGCTTTCTTT.

This clonotype was recorded many times. The V and J genes are TRBV20-1 and TRBJ2-1; no definite D call. CDR1 is DFQATT, CDR2 SNEGSKA, per germline (reference sequence). This CDR3 contains 11 residues. V was pared by 6 bases and J by 10 bases, with 13 bases between. CDR3 loop: CSAKSSGEQFF. The CDR3 bases are TGCAGTGCGAAAAGCAGTGGGGAGCAGTTCTTC.

This clonotype was counted a few times. The V gene is TRBV20-1, the J gene TRBJ2-7; D may be TRBD1 (6 bases). The V gene lost 6 bases and the J gene lost 3 bases, with 18 bases spanning the gap. CDR1 is DFQATT and CDR2 is SNEGSKA in the germline V gene (reference sequence). The CDR3 consists of 14 residues. The CDR3 spells CSARDGTGYYEQYF. In nucleotides, the CDR3 is TGCAGTGCCAGGGATGGAACAGGGTACTACGAGCAGTACTTC.

The sample holds a few counts of this clonotype. V gene TRBV7-2 combines with J gene TRBJ2-5, with 8 nucleotides matching TRBD1. Germline trimming cut 6 bases from V and 1 base from J; bases unmatched to any gene: 7. The CDR3 is 15 amino acids. Germline V gene sequence: CDR1 SGHTA, CDR2 FQGNSA. The CDR3 DNA is TGTGCCAGCAGATCTCCGGGACAGGTCCAAGAGACCCAGTACTTC. This codes for CASRSPGQVQETQYF.

Only a few counts were recorded for this clonotype. This sequence joins TRBV20-1 and TRBJ1-1, with D unresolved. Trimming took off 7 bases at V and 1 base at J, with 7 bases between the two ends. This CDR3 comprises 11 residues. Germline V gene sequence: CDR1 DFQATT, CDR2 SNEGSKA (reference sequence). The CDR3 sequence is CSGLKNTEAFF. Written as DNA, the CDR3 is TGCAGTGGTTTGAAGAACACTGAAGCTTTCTTT.

This clonotype has just one count. One base away lies a much larger clone, so this may be a sequencing read error. The V call is TRBV7-2, the J call TRBJ2-2, with D perhaps TRBD2 (5 bases). Trimming cost V 5 bases and J 6 bases, with 16 bases left between them. Germline V lookup: CDR1 SGHTA, CDR2 FQGNSA. There are 15 residues in the CDR3. CDR3 sequence (DNA): TGTGCCAGCAGCCCCACTAGTCCGCCTGCCGGGGAGCTGTTTTTT. This sequence encodes CASSPTSPPAGELFF.

This clonotype came up a few times. The V call is TRBV5-1, the J call TRBJ2-2; D is perhaps TRBD1 (5 bases). Germline-derived CDR1 and CDR2 are SGHRS and YFSETQ. The CDR3 length is 15 residues. V lost 0 bases, J lost 7 bases, and 13 bases lay in between. The CDR3 protein is CASSLGAGRHGELFF. The CDR3 DNA sequence: TGCGCCAGCAGCTTGGGGGCAGGGCGCCACGGGGAGCTGTTTTTT.

The CDR3 nucleotides are TGTGCCAGCAGTTTCCCGAAAGGGCAGCAAGAGACCCAGTACTTC. It encodes CASSFPKGQQETQYF. The gene calls are TRBV12-3 or TRBV12-4 and TRBJ2-5, with D unresolved. V dropped 3 bases and J dropped 2 bases, with 13 bases sitting between them. This CDR3 comprises 15 residues.

This clonotype came up a few times. The chain combines TRBV7-2 with TRBJ2-5, with TRBD2 as a possible D gene (6 bases). This CDR3 is built from 14 residues. The germline V gene encodes CDR1 SGHTA and CDR2 FQGNSA. The ends were cut back, 1 base at V and 5 bases at J, with 11 bases in the middle. CDR3 bases: TGTGCCAGCAGCTTAGGGGAGGTCCGGGAGACCCAGTACTTC. This gives the protein CASSLGEVRETQYF.